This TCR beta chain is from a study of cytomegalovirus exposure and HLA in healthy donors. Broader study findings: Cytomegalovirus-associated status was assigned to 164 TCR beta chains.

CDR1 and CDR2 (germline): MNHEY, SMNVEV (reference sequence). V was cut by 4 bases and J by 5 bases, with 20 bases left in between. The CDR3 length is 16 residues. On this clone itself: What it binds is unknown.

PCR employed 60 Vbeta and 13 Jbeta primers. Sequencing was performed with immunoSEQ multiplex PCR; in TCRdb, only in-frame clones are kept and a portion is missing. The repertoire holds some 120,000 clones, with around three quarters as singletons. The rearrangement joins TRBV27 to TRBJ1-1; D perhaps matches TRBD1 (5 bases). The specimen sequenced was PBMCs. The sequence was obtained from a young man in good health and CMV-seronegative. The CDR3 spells CASSSEKLGGWTEAFF. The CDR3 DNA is TGTGCCAGCAGTTCCGAAAAACTGGGGGGTTGGACTGAAGCTTTCTTT.